Reported below is one T cell receptor (beta chain). Its antigen is currently not known. Per-base qualities were not stored, and no clone one base away is much larger. The immunoSEQ Assay, a bias-controlled multiplex PCR, was used to amplify TCRbeta CDR3 regions from genomic DNA. The study's own analysis went as follows. The number of nucleated cells in each sample was estimated by amplification of reference gene primers within the assay. To quantify the absolute abundance of each unique TCRbeta CDR3 rearrangement, sequence reads were collapsed and filtered. For each sample, productive Simpson clonality was calculated as the square root of Simpson's diversity index across productive rearrangements. TCRdb re-hosts the immuneACCESS table, in-frame sequences only. Its copies lack some clones; in the studies checked, an unresolved V gene accounts for under half of them, and the cause for the rest is not known. V, J and clone size reflect that table, while D and trimming were determined from the DNA. In all, the sample holds 100,000 to 150,000 clones, and approximately 83% of those were seen once. Of the sample, about 6.9% falls within the top ten clones.

Compared with germline, V lacks 3 bases and J lacks 0 bases; bases without a gene match: 4. The germline V gene specifies MDHEN as CDR1 and SYDVKM as CDR2. The CDR3 has 15 amino acids, counting the end cysteine and phenylalanine. The read is trimmed to its CDR3 DNA, 45 bases read in frame from base 1. The collaborating institutions used their own protocols to collect whole blood in K2EDTA tubes. For TCRbeta analysis, collaborators shipped samples as frozen whole blood, isolated PBMCs, or DNA extracted from either of those sample types. The data derive from a study of blood T cell repertoires in COVID-19 (dated by TCRdb to between 2020 and 2021). In terms of the full investigation: Collaborator samples came from the United States, Italy and Spain and covered acute and convalescent phases of COVID-19. The repertoires were released in a freely available public database meant as a resource for research on the immune response to SARS-CoV-2. The material from the prospective study consisted of cDNA or gDNA derived from T cells, B-cell-depleted T cells, or PBMCs. The samples were drawn from two sources: the first 160 participants of the ongoing ImmuneRACE study, and fewer than 1,500 subjects contributed by 6 global collaborators. Deeply sampled blood TCRbeta repertoires from subjects exposed to, actively infected with, or recovered from COVID-19 were included in the dataset. A de-identified subject ID, COVID-19 status, age in years and sex were almost always included in the sample metadata. Where HLA class I and class II types were available, the types were taken from metadata supplied by the sample provider, not from assay-based typing. Findings and caveats that apply to the study as a whole: The quantity of clinical and demographic metadata differed by source and by participant and was supplied without curation.

The V and J segments used are TRBV28 and TRBJ2-7, with 8 bases matching TRBD1. The TCR comes from a man aged 80 or over with active or convalescent COVID-19. The source material was peripheral blood. The DNA sequence is given as TGTGCCAGCAGTTTTATCGGACAGGGCTCCTACGAGCAGTACTTC. This yields the protein CASSFIGQGSYEQYF.